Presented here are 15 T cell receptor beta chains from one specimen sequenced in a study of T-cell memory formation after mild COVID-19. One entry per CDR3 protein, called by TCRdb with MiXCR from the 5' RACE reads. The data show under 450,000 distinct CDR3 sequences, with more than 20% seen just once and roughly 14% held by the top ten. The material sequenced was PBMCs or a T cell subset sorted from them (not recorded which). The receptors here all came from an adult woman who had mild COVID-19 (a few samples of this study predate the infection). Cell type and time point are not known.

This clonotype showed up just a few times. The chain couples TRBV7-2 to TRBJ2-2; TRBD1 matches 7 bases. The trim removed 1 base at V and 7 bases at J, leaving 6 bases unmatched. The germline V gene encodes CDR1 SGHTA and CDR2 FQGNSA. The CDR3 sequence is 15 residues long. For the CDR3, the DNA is TGTGCCAGCAGCTTAGGAGACAGGGTGGGCGGGGAGCTGTTTTTT. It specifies CASSLGDRVGGELFF.

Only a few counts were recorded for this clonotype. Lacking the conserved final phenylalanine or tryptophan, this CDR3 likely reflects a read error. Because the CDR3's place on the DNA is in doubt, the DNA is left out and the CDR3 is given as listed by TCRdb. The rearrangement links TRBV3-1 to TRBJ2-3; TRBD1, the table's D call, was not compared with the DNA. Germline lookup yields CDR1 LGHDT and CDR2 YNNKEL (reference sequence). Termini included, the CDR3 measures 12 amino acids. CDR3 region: CASSQIGTRLRL.

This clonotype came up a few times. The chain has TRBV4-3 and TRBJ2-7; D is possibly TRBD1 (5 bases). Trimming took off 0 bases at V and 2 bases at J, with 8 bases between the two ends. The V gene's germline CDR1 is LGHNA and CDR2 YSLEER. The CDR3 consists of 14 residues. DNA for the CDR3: TGCGCCAGCAGCCAAGATCAGGGCACCTACGAGCAGTACTTC. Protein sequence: CASSQDQGTYEQYF.

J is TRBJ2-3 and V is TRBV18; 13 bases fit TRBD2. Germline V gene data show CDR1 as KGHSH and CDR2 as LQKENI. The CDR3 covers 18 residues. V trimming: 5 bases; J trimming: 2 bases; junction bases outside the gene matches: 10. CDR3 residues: CASSSSSGLAGTTDTQYF. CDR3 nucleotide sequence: TGTGCCAGCTCATCCTCCTCGGGACTAGCGGGGACCACAGATACGCAGTATTTT.

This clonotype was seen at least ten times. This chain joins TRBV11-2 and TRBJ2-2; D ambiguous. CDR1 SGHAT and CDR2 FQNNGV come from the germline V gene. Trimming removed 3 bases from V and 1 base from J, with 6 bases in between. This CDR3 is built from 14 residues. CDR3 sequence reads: CASSLTGNTGELFF. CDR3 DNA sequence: TGTGCCAGCAGCTTGACTGGGAACACCGGGGAGCTGTTTTTT.

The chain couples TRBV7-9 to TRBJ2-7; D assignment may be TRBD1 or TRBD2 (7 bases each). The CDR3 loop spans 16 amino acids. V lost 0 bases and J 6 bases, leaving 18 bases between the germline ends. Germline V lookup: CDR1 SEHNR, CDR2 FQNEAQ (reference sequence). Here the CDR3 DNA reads TGTGCCAGCAGCTTAGCCGGACAGACCAGGGGGGGCGAGCAGTACTTC. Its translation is CASSLAGQTRGGEQYF.

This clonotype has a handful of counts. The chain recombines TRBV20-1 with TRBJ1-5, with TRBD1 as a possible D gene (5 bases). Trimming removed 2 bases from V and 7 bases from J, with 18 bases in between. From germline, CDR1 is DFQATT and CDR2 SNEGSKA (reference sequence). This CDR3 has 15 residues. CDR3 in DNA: TGCAGTGCTAGATCCAGGGACGGGTCCCGGCAGCCCCAGCATTTT. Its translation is CSARSRDGSRQPQHF.

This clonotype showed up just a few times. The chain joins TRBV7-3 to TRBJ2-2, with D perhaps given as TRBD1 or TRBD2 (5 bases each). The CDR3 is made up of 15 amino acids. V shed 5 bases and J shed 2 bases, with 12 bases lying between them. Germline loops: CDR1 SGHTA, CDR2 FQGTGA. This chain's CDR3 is CASSPEGRNTGELFF. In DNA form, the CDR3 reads TGTGCCAGCAGCCCCGAGGGACGTAACACCGGGGAGCTGTTTTTT.

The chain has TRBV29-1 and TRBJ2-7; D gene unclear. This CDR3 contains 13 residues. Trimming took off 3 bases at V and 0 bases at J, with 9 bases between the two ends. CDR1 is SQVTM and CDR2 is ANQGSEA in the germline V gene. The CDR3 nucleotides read TGCAGCGTTGATCATGGGAACTCCTACGAGCAGTACTTC. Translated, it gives CSVDHGNSYEQYF.

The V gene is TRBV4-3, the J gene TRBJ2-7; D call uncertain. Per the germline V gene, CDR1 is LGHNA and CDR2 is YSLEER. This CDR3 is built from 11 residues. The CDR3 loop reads CRDGVFYEQYF. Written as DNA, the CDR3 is TGCCGTGATGGGGTATTCTACGAGCAGTACTTC.

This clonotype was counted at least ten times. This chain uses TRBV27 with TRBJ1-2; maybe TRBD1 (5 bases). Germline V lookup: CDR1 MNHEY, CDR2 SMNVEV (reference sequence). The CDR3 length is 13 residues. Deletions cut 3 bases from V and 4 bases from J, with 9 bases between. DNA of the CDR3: TGTGCCAGCAGTTTGTCCGGGGGCTATGGCTACACCTTC. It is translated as CASSLSGGYGYTF.

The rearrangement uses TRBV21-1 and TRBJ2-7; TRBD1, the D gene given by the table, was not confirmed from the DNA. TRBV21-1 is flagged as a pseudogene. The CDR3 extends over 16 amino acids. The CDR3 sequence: CASGAPGTGHWREQYF. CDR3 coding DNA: TGTGCCAGCGGAGCCCCCGGGACAGGTCATTGGAGGGAGCAGTACTTC.

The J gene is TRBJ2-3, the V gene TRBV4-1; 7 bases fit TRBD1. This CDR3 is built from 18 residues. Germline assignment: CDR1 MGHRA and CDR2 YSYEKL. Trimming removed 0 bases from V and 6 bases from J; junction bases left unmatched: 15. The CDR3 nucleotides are TGCGCCAGCAGCCAAGAGGGCCCCCCGGGACAGAAGTTTGATACGCAGTATTTT. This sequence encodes CASSQEGPPGQKFDTQYF.

Here the CDR3 DNA reads TGTGCCAGCAGGTCCGGGGGGGGTAATTCACCCCTCCACTTT. Amino acid sequence: CASRSGGGNSPLHF. This sequence joins TRBV12-3 or TRBV12-4 and TRBJ1-6; a weak D match, TRBD1 (5 bases). V was pared by 6 bases and J by 6 bases, with 12 bases between. The CDR3 covers 14 residues.

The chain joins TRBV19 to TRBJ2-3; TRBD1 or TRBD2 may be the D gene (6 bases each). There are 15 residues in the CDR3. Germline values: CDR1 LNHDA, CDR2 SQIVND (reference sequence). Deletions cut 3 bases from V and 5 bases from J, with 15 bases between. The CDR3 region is CASSIGGGREDTQYF. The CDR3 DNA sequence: TGTGCCAGTAGTATTGGTGGGGGGCGAGAAGATACGCAGTATTTT.